The entry that follows covers one T cell receptor beta chain sequence. The data derive from a study of long-term antiretroviral therapy in people with HIV. Researchers report immunoSEQ v3.0 was run at survey level. Repertoires were generated with immunoSEQ multiplex PCR, while TCRdb's copy carries only in-frame clones and drops some. Found here are 35,000 to 45,000 clones, 85% to 95% of them singletons; the top ten hold just over 3.5%. The source is a woman aged 45-65 years with HIV. The input for sequencing was unsorted PBMCs, taken 4.1 years after starting antiretroviral therapy.

The CDR3 here is CASTEAGGANTGELFF. Written as DNA, the CDR3 is TGTGCCAGTACGGAAGCGGGGGGTGCGAACACCGGGGAGCTGTTTTTT. The chain is built from TRBV19 and TRBJ2-2; 9 nucleotides align to TRBD2. Germline trimming cut 7 bases from V and 0 bases from J; bases unmatched to any gene: 6. Germline V CDR1 and CDR2: LNHDA, SQIVND (reference sequence). The CDR3 length is 16 residues. Drawing the rest from reference TRBV19 and TRBJ2-2, the complete variable domain is DGGITQSPKYLFRKEGQNVTLSCEQNLNHDAMYWYRQDPGQGLRLIYYSQIVNDFQKGDIAEGYSVSREKKESFPLTVTSAQKNPTAFYLCASTEAGGANTGELFFGEGSRLTVL.